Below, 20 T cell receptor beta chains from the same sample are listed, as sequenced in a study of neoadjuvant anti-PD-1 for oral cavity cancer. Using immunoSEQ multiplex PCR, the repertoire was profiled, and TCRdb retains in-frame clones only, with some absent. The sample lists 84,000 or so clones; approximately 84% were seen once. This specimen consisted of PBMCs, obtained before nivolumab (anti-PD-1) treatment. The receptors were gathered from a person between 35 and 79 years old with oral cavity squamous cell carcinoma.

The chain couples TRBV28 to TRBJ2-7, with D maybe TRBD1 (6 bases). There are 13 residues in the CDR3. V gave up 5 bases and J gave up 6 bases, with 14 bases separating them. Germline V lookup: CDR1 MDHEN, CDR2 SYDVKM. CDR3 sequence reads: CASSIGGNGEQYF. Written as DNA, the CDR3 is TGTGCCAGCAGTATAGGGGGTAACGGCGAGCAGTACTTC.

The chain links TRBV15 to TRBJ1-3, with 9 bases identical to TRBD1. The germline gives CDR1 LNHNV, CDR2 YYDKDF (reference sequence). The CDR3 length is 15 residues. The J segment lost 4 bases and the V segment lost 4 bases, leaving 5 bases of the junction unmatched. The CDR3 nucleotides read TGTGCCACCAGCATAACAGGGGGCGTCGGAAACACCATATATTTT. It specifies CATSITGGVGNTIYF. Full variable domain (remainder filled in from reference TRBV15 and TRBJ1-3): DAMVIQNPRYQVTQFGKPVTLSCSQTLNHNVMYWYQQKSSQAPKLLFHYYDKDFNNEADTPDNFQSRRPNTSFCFLDIRSPGLGDTAMYLCATSITGGVGNTIYFGEGSWLTVV.

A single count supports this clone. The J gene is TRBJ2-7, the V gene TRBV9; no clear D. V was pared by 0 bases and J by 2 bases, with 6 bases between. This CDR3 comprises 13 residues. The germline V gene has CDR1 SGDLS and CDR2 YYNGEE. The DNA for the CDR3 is TGTGCCAGCAGCGTAGACTATGCCTACGAGCAGTACTTC. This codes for CASSVDYAYEQYF.

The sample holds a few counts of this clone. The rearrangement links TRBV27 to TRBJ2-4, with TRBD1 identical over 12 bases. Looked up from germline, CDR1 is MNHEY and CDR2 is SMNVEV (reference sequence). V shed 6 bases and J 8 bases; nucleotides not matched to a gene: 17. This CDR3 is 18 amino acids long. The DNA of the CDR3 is TGTGCCAGCAGACTTCTGAAGGGACAGGGGGCGGTCGTTGACATTCAGTACTTC. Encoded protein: CASRLLKGQGAVVDIQYF.

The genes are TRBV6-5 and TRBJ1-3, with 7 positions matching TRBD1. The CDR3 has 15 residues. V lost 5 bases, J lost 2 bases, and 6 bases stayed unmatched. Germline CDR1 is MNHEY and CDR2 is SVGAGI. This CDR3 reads CASSPPDRAGNTIYF. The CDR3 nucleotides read TGTGCCAGCAGTCCCCCCGACAGGGCTGGAAACACCATATATTTT.

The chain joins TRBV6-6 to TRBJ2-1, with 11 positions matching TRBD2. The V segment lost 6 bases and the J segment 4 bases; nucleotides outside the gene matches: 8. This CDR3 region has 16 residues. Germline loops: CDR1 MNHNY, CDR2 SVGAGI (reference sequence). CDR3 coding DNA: TGTGCCAGCAGAACCTCCGGGACTAGCGGATACAATGAGCAGTTCTTC. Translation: CASRTSGTSGYNEQFF.

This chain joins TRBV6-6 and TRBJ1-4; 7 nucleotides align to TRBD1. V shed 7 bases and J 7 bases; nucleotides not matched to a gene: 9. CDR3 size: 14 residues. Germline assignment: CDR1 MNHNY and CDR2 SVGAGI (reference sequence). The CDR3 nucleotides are TGTGCCAGCACCCACAGGGGTAATGGTGAAAAACTGTTTTTT. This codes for CASTHRGNGEKLFF.

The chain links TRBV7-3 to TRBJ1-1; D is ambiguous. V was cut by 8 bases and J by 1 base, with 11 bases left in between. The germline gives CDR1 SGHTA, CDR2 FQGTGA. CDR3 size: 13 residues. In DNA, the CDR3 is TGTGCCAGCTCTCGGGTCCCGAACACTGAAGCTTTCTTT. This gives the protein CASSRVPNTEAFF.

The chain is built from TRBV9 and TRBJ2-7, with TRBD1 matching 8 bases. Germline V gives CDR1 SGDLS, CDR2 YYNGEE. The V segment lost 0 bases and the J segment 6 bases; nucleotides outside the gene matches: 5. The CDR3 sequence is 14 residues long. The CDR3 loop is CASSVEGQVGEQYF. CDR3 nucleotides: TGTGCCAGCAGCGTAGAGGGACAGGTAGGCGAGCAGTACTTC.

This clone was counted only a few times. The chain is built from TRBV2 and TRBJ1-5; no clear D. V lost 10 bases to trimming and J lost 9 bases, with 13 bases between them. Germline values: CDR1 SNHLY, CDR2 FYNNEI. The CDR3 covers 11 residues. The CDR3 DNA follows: TGTGCCAATGGACCCTCCTGGCCCCAGCATTTT. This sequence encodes CANGPSWPQHF. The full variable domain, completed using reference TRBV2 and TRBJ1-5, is EPEVTQTPSHQVTQMGQEVILRCVPISNHLYFYWYRQILGQKVEFLVSFYNNEISEKSEIFDDQFSVERPDGSNFTLKIRSTKLEDSAMYFCANGPSWPQHFGDGTRLSIL.

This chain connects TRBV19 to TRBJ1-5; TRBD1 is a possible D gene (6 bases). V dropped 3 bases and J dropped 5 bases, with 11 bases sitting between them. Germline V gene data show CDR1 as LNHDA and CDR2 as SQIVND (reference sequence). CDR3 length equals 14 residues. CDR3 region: CASSITGFDQPQHF. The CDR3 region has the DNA TGTGCCAGTAGTATTACAGGGTTTGATCAGCCCCAGCATTTT. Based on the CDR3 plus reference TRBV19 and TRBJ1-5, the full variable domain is DGGITQSPKYLFRKEGQNVTLSCEQNLNHDAMYWYRQDPGQGLRLIYYSQIVNDFQKGDIAEGYSVSREKKESFPLTVTSAQKNPTAFYLCASSITGFDQPQHFGDGTRLSIL.

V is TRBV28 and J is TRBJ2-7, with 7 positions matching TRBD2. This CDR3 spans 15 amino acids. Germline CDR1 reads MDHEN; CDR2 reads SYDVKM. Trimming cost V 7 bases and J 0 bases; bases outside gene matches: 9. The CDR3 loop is CASTRSGRSSYEQYF. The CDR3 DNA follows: TGTGCCAGCACCCGTAGCGGGCGCAGCTCCTACGAGCAGTACTTC.

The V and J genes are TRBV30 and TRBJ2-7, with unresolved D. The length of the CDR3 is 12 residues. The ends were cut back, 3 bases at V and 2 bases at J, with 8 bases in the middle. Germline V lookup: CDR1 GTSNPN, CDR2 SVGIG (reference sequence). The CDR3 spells CAWSRTTYEQYF. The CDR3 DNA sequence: TGTGCCTGGAGCCGGACCACCTACGAGCAGTACTTC. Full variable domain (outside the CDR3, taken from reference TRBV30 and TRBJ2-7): SQTIHQWPATLVQPVGSPLSLECTVEGTSNPNLYWYRQAAGRGLQLLFYSVGIGQISSEVPQNLSASRPQDRQFILSSKKLLLSDSGFYLCAWSRTTYEQYFGPGTRLTVT.

As DNA, the CDR3 is TGTGCCAGCAGCTCGTTGACAGGGCCAGGGTATGGCTACACCTTC. This gives the protein CASSSLTGPGYGYTF. The rearrangement uses TRBV7-8 and TRBJ1-2; 7 bases are shared with TRBD1. CDR1 and CDR2 from the germline V gene are SGHVS and FQNEAQ. V shed 4 bases and J 5 bases; nucleotides not matched to a gene: 10. This CDR3 is built from 15 residues.

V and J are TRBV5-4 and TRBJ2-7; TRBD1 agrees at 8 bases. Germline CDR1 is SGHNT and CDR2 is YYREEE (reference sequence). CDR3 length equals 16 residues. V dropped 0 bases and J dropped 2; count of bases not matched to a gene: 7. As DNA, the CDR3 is TGTGCCAGCAGCTTGGACCGGGGACAGGAGACCTACGAGCAGTACTTC. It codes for CASSLDRGQETYEQYF.

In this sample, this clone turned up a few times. Here the CDR3 DNA reads TGTGCCAGCAGTCCCCTAGCGGGAGGGCCTACAGATACGCAGTATTTT. It yields the protein CASSPLAGGPTDTQYF. The V and J genes are TRBV27 and TRBJ2-3, with 12 bases identical to TRBD2. V was clipped by 5 bases and J by 3 bases; unmatched bases: 6. Germline loops: CDR1 MNHEY, CDR2 SMNVEV (reference sequence). This CDR3 is built from 16 residues.

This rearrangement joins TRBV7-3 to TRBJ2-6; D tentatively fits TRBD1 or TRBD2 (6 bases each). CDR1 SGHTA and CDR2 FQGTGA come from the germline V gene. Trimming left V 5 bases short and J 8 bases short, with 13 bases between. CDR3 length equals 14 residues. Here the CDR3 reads CASSIGGNTNVLTF. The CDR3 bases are TGTGCCAGCAGCATAGGGGGGAATACCAACGTCCTGACTTTC.

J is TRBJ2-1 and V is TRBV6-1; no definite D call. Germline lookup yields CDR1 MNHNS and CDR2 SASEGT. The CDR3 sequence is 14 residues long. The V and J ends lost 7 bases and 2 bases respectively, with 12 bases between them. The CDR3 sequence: CASTLGVPYNEQFF. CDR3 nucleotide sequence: TGTGCCAGCACCCTTGGGGTCCCCTACAATGAGCAGTTCTTC.

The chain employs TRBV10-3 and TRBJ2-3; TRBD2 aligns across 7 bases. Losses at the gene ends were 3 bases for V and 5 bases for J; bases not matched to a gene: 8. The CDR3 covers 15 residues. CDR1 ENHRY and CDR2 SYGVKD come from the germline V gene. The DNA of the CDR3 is TGTGCCATCAGTGATGTGGCGGGAGTGGGAGATACGCAGTATTTT. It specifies CAISDVAGVGDTQYF.

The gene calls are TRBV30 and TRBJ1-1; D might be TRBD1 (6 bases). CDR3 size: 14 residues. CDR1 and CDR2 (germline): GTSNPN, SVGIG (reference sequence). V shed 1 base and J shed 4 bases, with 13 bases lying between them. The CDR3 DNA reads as TGTGCCTGGAGTGGGCCAGGGGCTGTCACTGAAGCTTTCTTT. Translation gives CAWSGPGAVTEAFF.